This TCR beta chain stems from a study of T cells after yellow fever vaccination. At the level of the study: When fractions had low cell numbers, they were prepared with SMART-Seq v4 Ultra Low Input.

This CDR3 is 15 amino acids long. Per germline, CDR1 LNHDA and CDR2 SQIVND (reference sequence). Trimming stripped 6 bases from V and 2 bases from J, with 14 bases between. Study-wide results and caveats: Contaminating bulk clonotypes could be abundant in FACS-sorted repertoires.

TCR cDNA was made by 5'RACE template switching, adding a universal primer site and UMIs. TCRdb ran MiXCR on the 5' RACE reads and lists one entry per CDR3 protein. The sample records almost 600,000 distinct CDR3 sequences, roughly 14% being singletons. With regard to this clonotype: As yet, its antigen is unknown.

This receptor was identified in a young man who received the YFV17D yellow fever vaccine. The source material was PBMCs, sampled on the day of the yellow fever booster vaccination. The rearrangement links TRBV19 to TRBJ2-1; a possible D gene is TRBD2 (5 bases). Here the CDR3 DNA reads TGTGCCAGTAGGGACTCCCAGTACGCCTACAATGAGCAGTTCTTC. Amino acids: CASRDSQYAYNEQFF.